The T cell receptor (beta chain) under discussion was sequenced for a study of PD-1 blockade in classical Hodgkin lymphoma. About this clone itself: Its antigen is unidentified.

Study outcomes and limitations: Compared with healthy donors, newly diagnosed patients reportedly showed lower baseline TCR diversity. Exclusion was the outcome for patients who began nivolumab under 1 year after ASCT. Complete responders started with a diversity level that resembled newly diagnosed patients at baseline.

Time point specified: cycle 4 day 1 (C4D1), after 5 to 7 weeks of nivolumab. Brentuximab vedotin exposure varied among the patients, all of whom had relapsed after autologous stem cell transplantation. Best overall response was complete response, partial response or progressive disease in these relapsed/refractory classical Hodgkin lymphoma patients. V lost 1 base to trimming and J lost 7 bases, with 6 bases between them. Germline lookup yields CDR1 SGHNT and CDR2 YYREEE (reference sequence). There are 12 residues in the CDR3. Using immunoSEQ multiplex PCR, the repertoire was profiled, and TCRdb retains in-frame clones only, with some absent. The sample holds 110,000 or so clones; roughly 87% are singletons and the top ten take roughly 20%.

The source is a human donor with classical Hodgkin lymphoma. V usage is TRBV5-4 and J usage is TRBJ2-1; D is ambiguous. Sequencing was performed on peripheral blood mononuclear cells (PBMCs), taken before the fourth cycle of nivolumab. CDR3 bases: TGTGCCAGCAGCTTGTGGAAAAATGAGCAGTTCTTC. Encoded protein: CASSLWKNEQFF. The complete variable domain, with remaining parts taken from reference TRBV5-4 and TRBJ2-1, reads ETGVTQSPTHLIKTRGQQVTLRCSSQSGHNTVSWYQQALGQGPQFIFQYYREEENGRGNFPPRFSGLQFPNYSSELNVNALELDDSALYLCASSLWKNEQFFGPGTRLTVL.